This TCR beta chain stems from a study of CD8+ T cells in alopecia areata. Points from the study as a whole: One nonresponder makes the tie between baseline CD8+ expansion and response uncertain. Amid tofacitinib therapy, many expanded lesional clones stayed present in scalp and blood.

Concerning this clone itself: Its antigen is unidentified.

Treatment meaning: oral pan-JAK inhibitor, 5-10 mg twice daily. The V gene lost 5 bases and the J gene lost 4 bases, with 5 bases spanning the gap. Per germline, CDR1 MDHEN and CDR2 SYDVKM. The CDR3 is 11 amino acids. Reverse transcribed after extraction, RNA yielded cDNA as the sequencing template. Method: immunoSEQ multiplex PCR; TCRdb's copy keeps in-frame clones and lacks some. The repertoire includes some 200,000 clones, approximately 60% of them detected once, and roughly 3.3% sits in the top ten. The material was CD4+ T cells sorted from blood, obtained at week 4, from a patient treated with tofacitinib. The V gene is TRBV28, the J gene TRBJ1-1; D is uncertain. The source is a human donor with alopecia areata. The CDR3: CASSTTTEAFF. The CDR3 nucleotides read TGTGCCAGCAGTACGACCACTGAAGCTTTCTTT.